This T cell receptor beta chain stems from a study of blood T cell repertoires in COVID-19. In regard to this clone: This same CDR3 is encoded by further DNA sequences in the sample.

Trimming pared 0 bases from V and 3 bases from J, leaving 6 bases between. The V gene's germline CDR1 is SGHNT and CDR2 YYREEE (reference sequence). The CDR3 contains 13 residues. Clones were sequenced by immunoSEQ multiplex PCR, and TCRdb holds only the in-frame ones, with some missing. The sample carries approximately 350,000 clones, more than 85% recorded once. Study members were between roughly 18 and 89 years old and lived in 20 to 30 US regions. This chain uses TRBV5-4 with TRBJ1-2; D possibly corresponds to TRBD1 (5 bases). The TCR originated in a woman between 25 and 40 years old who had recovered from COVID-19. Sequencing was performed on PBMCs or T cells enriched from blood (not recorded which). CDR3 residues: CASSLGGDYGYTF. CDR3 nucleotide sequence: TGTGCCAGCAGCTTGGGGGGGGACTATGGCTACACCTTC. Variable domain in full (rest from reference TRBV5-4 and TRBJ1-2): ETGVTQSPTHLIKTRGQQVTLRCSSQSGHNTVSWYQQALGQGPQFIFQYYREEENGRGNFPPRFSGLQFPNYSSELNVNALELDDSALYLCASSLGGDYGYTFGSGTRLTVV.